This TCR beta chain comes out of a study of CD8 T cells in Susac syndrome. Study-level information: Patients with Susac syndrome had blood drawn and were at that point therapy-naive, on corticosteroids, or on intravenous immunoglobulin alone.

Germline loops: CDR1 DFQATT, CDR2 SNEGSKA (reference sequence). V lost 2 bases to trimming and J lost 3 bases; unmatched junction nucleotides: 30. The CDR3 length is 23 residues. Reverse transcription used roughly 0.5 to 1 ug RNA and random hexamers. In TCRdb, the immunoSEQ multiplex PCR reads were re-called with MiXCR into one record per CDR3 protein. The data show under 200,000 distinct CDR3 sequences, about 91% seen once. TCR beta was sequenced from blood CD8+ and CD4+ T cells. This rearrangement joins TRBV20-1 to TRBJ2-5; 10 bases are a match to TRBD2. Sequencing input: CD4+ T cells from PBMCs. This receptor was identified in a human donor with Susac syndrome. CDR3 protein: CSARRYPSGGPRLRATREETQYF. CDR3 DNA sequence: TGCAGTGCTAGAAGATATCCTAGCGGGGGTCCCCGTCTCCGGGCCACGCGTGAAGAGACCCAGTACTTC.